The entry below gives a single TCR beta chain sequence along with its context. Its antigen is currently not known. Base qualities were left out, and no much larger clone turns up one base away. The immunoSEQ Assay, a bias-controlled multiplex PCR, was used to amplify TCRbeta CDR3 regions from genomic DNA. As for the original processing: The number of nucleated cells in each sample was estimated from the amplification of reference gene primers within the assay. Sequence reads were collapsed and filtered to measure the absolute abundance of every unique TCRbeta CDR3 rearrangement. For each sample, productive Simpson clonality was calculated by taking the square root of Simpson's diversity index across productive rearrangements. Imported from immuneACCESS, the table was reduced by TCRdb to in-frame sequences with V and J called. These copies leave out some clones; in studies compared against another copy, an unresolved V gene accounts for under half, and the cause of the remainder is not known. That table is the source of V, J and clone size, and D and trimming were worked out from the DNA. The sample profile shows some 150,000 clones; about 88% of them were found once. The leading ten clones occupy approximately 1.1% of the sample.

Germline trimming amounts to 7 bases on V and 4 bases on J, with 6 as the count of junction bases outside the gene matches. CDR3 length: 12 amino acids, cysteine to phenylalanine. The retained sequence is limited to the CDR3, 36 bases, with the frame set at the first base. CDR1 and CDR2 were assigned from the germline V gene as SQVTM and ANQGSEA. The sample belongs to a study of blood T cell repertoires in COVID-19 (dated by TCRdb to 2018 to 2021). At the level of the whole study: Samples from collaborators originated in the United States, Italy and Spain and spanned both the acute and convalescent phases of COVID-19. The material from the prospective study consisted of cDNA or gDNA derived from T cells, B-cell-depleted T cells, or PBMCs. Deeply sampled blood TCRbeta repertoires from subjects exposed to, actively infected with, or recovered from COVID-19 were included in the dataset. The repertoires were released in a freely available public database intended as a resource for research on the immune response to SARS-CoV-2. The samples were drawn from the first 160 participants of the ongoing ImmuneRACE study and from some 1,300 subjects provided by 6 global collaborators. A de-identified subject ID, COVID-19 status, age in years and sex were almost always included in the sample metadata. HLA class I and class II types, where available, came from metadata supplied by the sample provider rather than from assay-based typing.

Collaborating institutions collected whole blood in K2EDTA tubes following their own protocols. For TCRbeta analysis, collaborators shipped samples in one of three forms: frozen whole blood, isolated PBMCs, or DNA extracted from either of those sample types. The investigation overall reported the following: The amount of clinical and demographic metadata varied by source and participant and was provided uncurated.

The sequenced sample was peripheral blood. The sequence derives from a middle-aged man with acute or convalescent COVID-19. This chain is built from TRBV29-1 and TRBJ1-1; 7 nucleotides in the junction match TRBD1. CDR3 region: CSAWQGGTEAFF. The bases are TGCAGCGCTTGGCAGGGGGGCACTGAAGCTTTCTTT.